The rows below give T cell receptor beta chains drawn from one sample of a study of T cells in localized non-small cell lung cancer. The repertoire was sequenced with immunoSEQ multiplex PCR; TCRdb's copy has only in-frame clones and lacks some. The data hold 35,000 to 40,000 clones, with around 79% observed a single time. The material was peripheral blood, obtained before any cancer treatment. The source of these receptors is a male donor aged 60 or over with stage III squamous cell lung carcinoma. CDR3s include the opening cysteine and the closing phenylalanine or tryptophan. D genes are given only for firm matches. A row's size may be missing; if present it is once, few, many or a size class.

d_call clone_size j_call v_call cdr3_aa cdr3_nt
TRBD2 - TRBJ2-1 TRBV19 CASSIRLAGGNEQFF TGTGCCAGTAGTATTAGGCTAGCGGGAGGGAATGAGCAGTTCTTC
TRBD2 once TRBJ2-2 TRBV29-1 CSAVAGARTGELFF TGCAGCGCTGTAGCGGGAGCGAGGACCGGGGAGCTGTTTTTT
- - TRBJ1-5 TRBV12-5 CASGLEGFSNQPQHF TGTGCTAGTGGTTTGGAAGGGTTTAGCAATCAGCCCCAGCATTTT
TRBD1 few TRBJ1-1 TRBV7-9 CASSSVDRVTEAFF TGTGCCAGCAGCTCAGTGGACAGGGTTACTGAAGCTTTCTTT
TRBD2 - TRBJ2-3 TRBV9 CASSVDPSGSDTQYF TGTGCCAGCAGCGTAGATCCTAGCGGATCAGATACGCAGTATTTT
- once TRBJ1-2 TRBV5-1 CASSLADRSQDPRYTF TGCGCCAGCAGCTTGGCGGATCGATCCCAGGACCCCCGCTACACCTTC
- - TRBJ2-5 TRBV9 CASSVVAGQTQYF TGTGCCAGCAGCGTAGTCGCCGGTCAGACCCAGTACTTC
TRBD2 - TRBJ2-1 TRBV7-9 CASSSLAGESNEQFF TGTGCCAGCAGCTCGTTAGCGGGAGAGTCCAATGAGCAGTTCTTC
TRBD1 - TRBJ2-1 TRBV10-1 CASAGTGPHNEQFF TGCGCCAGTGCCGGGACAGGGCCCCACAATGAGCAGTTCTTC
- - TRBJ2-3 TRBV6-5 CASTSSEGYTQYF TGTGCCAGCACCTCTAGCGAGGGGTATACGCAGTATTTT
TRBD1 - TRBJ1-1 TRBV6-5 CASRRDREGGTEAFF TGTGCCAGCCGCCGGGACAGGGAAGGGGGGACTGAAGCTTTCTTT
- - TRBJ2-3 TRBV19 CASRWGATDTQYF TGTGCCAGTAGATGGGGAGCCACAGATACGCAGTATTTT
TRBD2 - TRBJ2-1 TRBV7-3 CASSAMAGGYNEQFF TGTGCCAGCAGCGCCATGGCGGGAGGATACAATGAGCAGTTCTTC
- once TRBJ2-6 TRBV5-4 CASSLVVGGSGANVLTF TGTGCCAGCAGCTTGGTGGTAGGGGGCTCTGGGGCCAACGTCCTGACTTTC
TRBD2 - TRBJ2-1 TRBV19 CASSIGLGVFNEQFF TGTGCCAGTAGTATCGGACTAGGTGTATTCAATGAGCAGTTCTTC
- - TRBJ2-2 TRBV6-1 CASSEVGFTGELFF TGTGCCAGCAGTGAAGTCGGGTTCACCGGGGAGCTGTTTTTT
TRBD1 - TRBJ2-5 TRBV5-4 CASSLGDRKGETQYF TGTGCCAGCAGCTTGGGGGACAGAAAGGGAGAGACCCAGTACTTC
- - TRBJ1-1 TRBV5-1 CASSLVLGGNEAFF TGCGCCAGCAGCTTGGTTCTGGGAGGGAATGAAGCTTTCTTT
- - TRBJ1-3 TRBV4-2 CASSQVGSSGNTIYF TGTGCCAGCAGCCAAGTTGGCAGCTCTGGAAACACCATATATTTT